The 9 T cell receptor beta chains listed next were all sequenced from one sample in a study of immune characterization of retroperitoneal liposarcoma. From the PCR reads, TCRdb called clonotypes with MiXCR, one entry per CDR3 protein. The sample includes roughly 8,400 distinct CDR3 sequences, under 30% of them seen just once. Sequenced input: blood. The source of these receptors is a male donor with retroperitoneal liposarcoma.

The CDR3 protein is CASSPGADYGYTF. Written as DNA, the CDR3 is TGTGCCAGCAGTCCCGGGGCAGATTATGGCTACACCTTC. This chain joins TRBV6-1 and TRBJ1-2, with a tentative D call TRBD1 (5 bases). V lost 5 bases to trimming and J lost 5 bases, with 12 bases between them. The CDR3 loop spans 13 amino acids. In germline, CDR1 is MNHNS, CDR2 SASEGT.

By sample share, this clonotype is medium-sized (0.01 to 0.1%). The chain combines TRBV6-5 with TRBJ2-3; D gene ambiguous. Trimming pared 8 bases from V and 1 base from J, leaving 10 bases between. Per the germline V gene, CDR1 is MNHEY and CDR2 is SVGAGI. CDR3 length equals 13 residues. The CDR3 bases are TGTGCCAGCCTACGGACCGGCACAGATACGCAGTATTTT. Its translation is CASLRTGTDTQYF.

A few counts support this clonotype. The CDR3 sequence is CASSQVDSFRRDYLEETQYF. CDR3 nucleotide sequence: TGTGCCAGCAGCCAAGTGGATAGCTTCCGGAGAGACTATTTGGAAGAGACCCAGTACTTC. The genes are TRBV4-2 and TRBJ2-5, with D tentatively TRBD2 (5 bases). The CDR3 length is 20 residues. V lost 1 base and J 3 bases, leaving 27 bases between the germline ends. Germline assignment: CDR1 LGHNA and CDR2 YNFKEQ.

V usage is TRBV6-1 and J usage is TRBJ2-5; D unclear. In germline, CDR1 is MNHNS, CDR2 SASEGT. V was clipped by 7 bases and J by 3 bases, with 6 bases between them. CDR3 length: 11 residues. DNA for the CDR3: TGTGCCAGCACTGCAGAAGAGACCCAGTACTTC. Translation: CASTAEETQYF.

The chain recombines TRBV7-2 with TRBJ2-4; 8 bases match TRBD1. The germline V gene encodes CDR1 SGHTA and CDR2 FQGNSA. V gave up 1 base and J gave up 3 bases; unmatched junction bases: 5. This CDR3 contains 16 residues. CDR3 in amino acids: CASSLVDRGVKNIQYF. The CDR3 DNA reads TGTGCCAGCAGCTTAGTTGACAGGGGCGTCAAAAACATTCAGTACTTC.

Notes on this clonotype: A junction end diverges from the germline sequence, so it may reflect a read error. This chain uses TRBV7-2 with TRBJ2-3; 7 nucleotides match TRBD2. Germline CDR1 and CDR2: SGHTA and FQGNSA. CDR3 length: 18 amino acids. The CDR3 region has the DNA TGTGCCATCAGCCCGTTTCTGGTGGCGGGAGCTCGGGGAGATACGCAGTATTTT. This gives the protein CAISPFLVAGARGDTQYF.

This clonotype was counted a few times. The chain joins TRBV7-8 to TRBJ2-1; D is unresolved. Matching the DNA end better, TRBJ2-7 makes the J call doubtful. CDR1 is SGHVS, CDR2 FQNEAQ, per germline. The CDR3 has 14 amino acids. CDR3 amino acids: CASNSRWGSYEQYF. The CDR3 DNA follows: TGTGCCAGCAACTCCCGGTGGGGCTCCTACGAGCAGTACTTC.

Judged by abundance, this clonotype is large (0.1 to 1%). The chain uses TRBV6-1 and TRBJ2-1; D uncertain. V lost 3 bases and J lost 7, with 7 bases in between. CDR3 length: 12 amino acids. Germline CDR1 reads MNHNS; CDR2 reads SASEGT. Here the CDR3 reads CASSDVANEQFF. The DNA of the CDR3 is TGTGCCAGCAGTGATGTTGCAAATGAGCAGTTCTTC.

V usage is TRBV6-1 and J usage is TRBJ2-1; the match to TRBD2 covers 10 bases. The DNA end is more similar to TRBJ2-7, so the J call may be wrong. The CDR3 runs 18 residues. In germline, CDR1 is MNHNS, CDR2 SASEGT. The CDR3 here is CASSERLAGDRIRYEQYF. The CDR3 DNA is TGTGCCAGCAGTGAACGGCTAGCGGGAGATCGTATTCGCTACGAGCAGTACTTC.